Listed below are T cell receptor beta chains from one sample, sequenced in a study of blood T cells in healthy people across ages. One entry per CDR3 protein results from TCRdb running MiXCR on the 5' RACE reads. The data hold more than 700,000 distinct CDR3 sequences, with about 47% observed a single time. The sequencing sample was made of blood. Every receptor here comes from an elderly man in good health. CDR3s include the opening cysteine and the closing phenylalanine or tryptophan. A D gene is named only where the DNA matches it firmly. Part of the rows lack a size; the others show once, few, many or a class for expanded clones.

D | J | size | V | DNA | CDR3
NA | TRBJ1-2 | many | TRBV27 | TGTGCCAGCAGTTTTAATACTAACTATGGCTACACCTTC | CASSFNTNYGYTF
NA | TRBJ2-7 | NA | TRBV4-2 | TGTGCCAGCAGCCAAGAGGGCCCCTACGAGCAGTACTTC | CASSQEGPYEQYF
NA | TRBJ2-5 | NA | TRBV5-1 | TGCGCCAGCAGCGTGGGAGATGTACAAGAGACCCAGTACTTC | CASSVGDVQETQYF
NA | TRBJ2-7 | many | TRBV29-1 | TGCAGCGCCAAAGCCCCCTACGAGCAGTACTTC | CSAKAPYEQYF
NA | TRBJ1-2 | NA | TRBV29-1 | TGCAGCGTTGTTGCAGCGAACTATGGTTACACCTTC | CSVVAANYGYTF
TRBD2 | TRBJ2-3 | NA | TRBV20-1 | TGCAGTGCGGGACTAGCGGGAGGCCCAGATACGCAGTATTTT | CSAGLAGGPDTQYF
TRBD2 | TRBJ2-1 | few | TRBV10-3 | TGTGCCATCAGGTCTAGCGGGAGTATCGATGAGCAGTTCTTC | CAIRSSGSIDEQFF
NA | TRBJ2-3 | NA | TRBV5-1 | TGCGCCAGCCATATATCCCAAAGCACAGATACGCAGTATTTT | CASHISQSTDTQYF
TRBD2 | TRBJ2-4 | NA | TRBV24-1 | TGTGCCACCAGTGAGGGGGGGGTAGCCAAAAACATTCAGTACTTC | CATSEGGVAKNIQYF
TRBD2 | TRBJ2-7 | NA | TRBV12-5 | TGTGCTAGTGGGAATACTAGCGCGGACTCCTACGAGCAGTACTTC | CASGNTSADSYEQYF
TRBD2 | TRBJ2-7 | few | TRBV5-1 | TGCGCCAGCAGCAACGGTGGCGGGAGGAGCGTCGAGCAGTACTTC | CASSNGGGRSVEQYF
TRBD1 | TRBJ2-1 | NA | TRBV7-7 | TGTGCCAGCAGCCCGACGAGGACAGGGTTGGATGAGCAGTTCTTC | CASSPTRTGLDEQFF
NA | TRBJ2-7 | many | TRBV2 | TGTGCCAGCAGTGGCTACGAGCAGTACTTC | CASSGYEQYF
NA | TRBJ2-2 | NA | TRBV7-9 | TGTGCCAGCAGCCTCGGGACTCTGGCCTTAAACACCGGGGAGCTGTTTTTT | CASSLGTLALNTGELFF
NA | TRBJ2-7 | once | TRBV7-2 | TGTGCCAGCAGCTTAGTTATAGCAGCGACCTACGAGCAGTACTTC | CASSLVIAATYEQYF
NA | TRBJ1-3 | NA | TRBV10-3 | TGTGCCATCAGTGAGAAGTTTAGCTCTGGAAACACCATATATTTT | CAISEKFSSGNTIYF
TRBD2 | TRBJ2-3 | NA | TRBV14 | TGTGCCAGCAGCCAATACCCTGGACTAGCGGGGGAACTTGAGGCATACACAGATACGCAGTATTTT | CASSQYPGLAGELEAYTDTQYF
TRBD2 | TRBJ2-1 | few | TRBV10-2 | TGCGCCAGCAGGCTAGCGGGAGGGCACGATGAGCAGTTCTTC | CASRLAGGHDEQFF
NA | TRBJ2-1 | NA | TRBV10-3 | TGTGCCATCACCGAGACTAGTAGGAATGAGCAGTTCTTC | CAITETSRNEQFF
NA | TRBJ2-1 | few | TRBV15 | TGTGCCACCAGCAGAGAGGGGAGGGGGGACAATGAGCAGTTCTTC | CATSREGRGDNEQFF
NA | TRBJ1-2 | NA | TRBV20-1 | TGCAGTGCTAGACTCGACTATGGCTACACCTTC | CSARLDYGYTF
NA | TRBJ2-1 | NA | TRBV7-9 | TGTGCCAGGGACCCAATAGCGGATTCCAATGAGCAGTTCTTC | CARDPIADSNEQFF
NA | TRBJ2-3 | once | TRBV6-2/TRBV6-3 | TGTGCCAGCAGTTACTCGACTAGGCAGAGCACAGATACGCAGTATTTT | CASSYSTRQSTDTQYF
TRBD1 | TRBJ1-4 | few | TRBV20-1 | TGCAGTGCTACCCGGACAGGGAATGAAAAACTGTTTTTT | CSATRTGNEKLFF
NA | TRBJ1-3 | NA | TRBV11-3 | TGTGCCAGCAGCTTAGTCACCGGACCGACCTCTGGAAACACCATATATTTT | CASSLVTGPTSGNTIYF